A selection of T cell receptor beta chains follows, all from one sample in a study of T cell responses to AZD1222 COVID-19 vaccine. Clones were sequenced by immunoSEQ multiplex PCR, and TCRdb holds only the in-frame ones, with some missing. This table holds roughly 93,000 clones, 90% found once. This sample comprised peripheral blood, obtained on day 0 of AZD1222 vaccination. The origin of the receptors is an adult in good health. CDR3s include the opening cysteine and the closing phenylalanine or tryptophan. The D gene is left open where the match is weak. A row's size may be missing; if present it is once, few, many or a size class.

V	D	J	size	DNA	CDR3
TRBV7-2	TRBD2	TRBJ2-3	NA	TGTGCCAGCAGCCTCCAGGGAGGGCGCACAGATACGCAGTATTTT	CASSLQGGRTDTQYF
TRBV7-2	NA	TRBJ2-7	NA	TGTGCCAGCAGTTTTGACAGCTTCTCCTACGAGCAGTACTTC	CASSFDSFSYEQYF
TRBV3-1/TRBV3-2	TRBD1	TRBJ2-3	NA	TGTGCCAGCAGCCAAGTCACGGGACAGGGGGCTGGTAGAGATACGCAGTATTTT	CASSQVTGQGAGRDTQYF
TRBV5-1	NA	TRBJ2-5	NA	TGCGCCAGCAGCACCAGAGGAAGCCAAGAGACCCAGTACTTC	CASSTRGSQETQYF
TRBV19	TRBD1	TRBJ2-5	once	TGTGCCAGTAGTACCGACAGGGGTGGGCAAGAGACCCAGTACTTC	CASSTDRGGQETQYF
TRBV14	NA	TRBJ1-2	NA	TGTGCCAGCAGCCAAGACGGACGCGTGGGGTCCACCTTC	CASSQDGRVGSTF
TRBV25-1	NA	TRBJ1-3	NA	TGTGCCAGCAGTGAATTCCGCTCTGGAAACACCATATATTTT	CASSEFRSGNTIYF
TRBV9	TRBD1	TRBJ2-7	NA	TGTGCCAGCAGCGTATCCGGGACAGGTCCCCTGGAGCAGTACTTC	CASSVSGTGPLEQYF
TRBV19	NA	TRBJ1-5	NA	TGTGCCAGTAGTAGAGAGGGGGAAGGAAATCAGCCCCAGCATTTT	CASSREGEGNQPQHF
TRBV5-1	TRBD2	TRBJ2-7	NA	TGCGCCAGCAGCTTGGGGACTGGGGGGGTCGAGCAGTACTTC	CASSLGTGGVEQYF